These T cell receptor beta chains were read from a single sample in a study of blood T cells in healthy people across ages. TCRdb fed the 5' RACE reads into MiXCR, producing one record per CDR3 protein. The data show approximately 1.5 million distinct CDR3 sequences, around 40% seen once. The sequenced sample was blood. Receptors were obtained from a woman younger than 30 in good health. Both conserved end residues are part of each CDR3. The D gene is left open where the match is weak. Only part of the rows carry a size: once, few, many, or a class if the clone is expanded.

v_call: TRBV12-3/TRBV12-4; clone_size: few; j_call: TRBJ2-3; d_call: .; cdr3_aa: CASSSAIRGGTDTQYF; cdr3_nt: TGTGCCAGCAGTTCGGCGATAAGAGGGGGCACAGATACGCAGTATTTT
v_call: TRBV10-3; clone_size: .; j_call: TRBJ1-4; d_call: .; cdr3_aa: CAISPPGSREKLFF; cdr3_nt: TGTGCCATCAGCCCCCCGGGGTCGAGGGAAAAACTGTTTTTT
v_call: TRBV7-2; clone_size: many; j_call: TRBJ2-7; d_call: TRBD2; cdr3_aa: CASSRTSSYEQYF; cdr3_nt: TGTGCCAGCAGCCGGACTAGCAGCTACGAGCAGTACTTC
v_call: TRBV27; clone_size: .; j_call: TRBJ2-5; d_call: .; cdr3_aa: CASSPPTWGVQETQYF; cdr3_nt: TGTGCCAGCAGCCCCCCCACATGGGGGGTCCAAGAGACCCAGTACTTC
v_call: TRBV5-1; clone_size: .; j_call: TRBJ2-1; d_call: TRBD2; cdr3_aa: CASSLEAGGYNEQFF; cdr3_nt: TGTGCCAGCAGCTTAGAAGCGGGGGGGTACAATGAGCAGTTCTTC
v_call: TRBV20-1; clone_size: .; j_call: TRBJ2-1; d_call: TRBD2; cdr3_aa: CSAAAVTSDYNEQFF; cdr3_nt: TGCAGTGCTGCCGCCGTGACTAGCGACTACAATGAGCAGTTCTTC
v_call: TRBV4-1; clone_size: .; j_call: TRBJ2-7; d_call: .; cdr3_aa: CASSHALGGHEQYF; cdr3_nt: TGCGCCAGCAGCCATGCCTTGGGGGGCCACGAGCAGTACTTC
v_call: TRBV11-2; clone_size: few; j_call: TRBJ1-1; d_call: .; cdr3_aa: CASSLWRSTEAFF; cdr3_nt: TGTGCCAGCAGCTTATGGAGATCCACTGAAGCTTTCTTT
v_call: TRBV12-3/TRBV12-4; clone_size: .; j_call: TRBJ2-1; d_call: .; cdr3_aa: CASSSRGFRYNEQFF; cdr3_nt: TGTGCCAGCAGTTCACGGGGATTTCGGTACAATGAGCAGTTCTTC
v_call: TRBV20-1; clone_size: .; j_call: TRBJ2-7; d_call: .; cdr3_aa: CSAREDSNSYEQYF; cdr3_nt: TGCAGTGCTAGGGAAGACAGTAACTCCTACGAGCAGTACTTC
v_call: TRBV10-2; clone_size: once; j_call: TRBJ2-1; d_call: TRBD2; cdr3_aa: CASSDRGGPNEQFF; cdr3_nt: TGCGCCAGCAGTGACCGGGGGGGCCCCAATGAGCAGTTCTTC
v_call: TRBV13; clone_size: .; j_call: TRBJ2-3; d_call: TRBD2; cdr3_aa: CASRSAGGEDTQYF; cdr3_nt: TGTGCCAGCAGGAGTGCGGGAGGTGAAGATACGCAGTATTTT
v_call: TRBV12-3/TRBV12-4; clone_size: once; j_call: TRBJ2-2; d_call: TRBD2; cdr3_aa: CASSPGLAEPNTGELFF; cdr3_nt: TGTGCCAGCAGCCCTGGACTAGCGGAGCCGAACACCGGGGAGCTGTTTTTT
v_call: TRBV12-3/TRBV12-4; clone_size: once; j_call: TRBJ1-1; d_call: .; cdr3_aa: CASSLARGNEAFF; cdr3_nt: TGTGCCAGCAGTTTAGCGCGGGGGAATGAAGCTTTCTTT
v_call: TRBV5-1; clone_size: .; j_call: TRBJ2-5; d_call: .; cdr3_aa: CASSLGALAETQYF; cdr3_nt: TGCGCCAGCAGCTTGGGGGCCCTAGCTGAGACCCAGTACTTC
v_call: TRBV4-2; clone_size: .; j_call: TRBJ2-5; d_call: .; cdr3_aa: CASSQPGDQETQYF; cdr3_nt: TGTGCCAGCAGCCAGCCAGGGGATCAAGAGACCCAGTACTTC
v_call: TRBV5-1; clone_size: once; j_call: TRBJ1-1; d_call: .; cdr3_aa: CASSLVRGSGRTEAFF; cdr3_nt: TGCGCCAGCAGCTTGGTACGAGGGTCTGGGAGGACTGAAGCTTTCTTT
v_call: TRBV5-1; clone_size: .; j_call: TRBJ2-5; d_call: .; cdr3_aa: CASRRRHDRVNQETQYF; cdr3_nt: TGCGCCAGCAGACGACGCCATGACCGAGTAAACCAAGAGACCCAGTACTTC
v_call: TRBV10-3; clone_size: .; j_call: TRBJ2-7; d_call: .; cdr3_aa: CAISVRTAFYEQYF; cdr3_nt: TGTGCCATCAGTGTTCGGACAGCATTCTACGAGCAGTACTTC
v_call: TRBV4-2; clone_size: few; j_call: TRBJ2-1; d_call: .; cdr3_aa: CASSQDHPNEQFF; cdr3_nt: TGTGCCAGCAGCCAAGATCACCCGAATGAGCAGTTCTTC
v_call: TRBV28; clone_size: .; j_call: TRBJ2-4; d_call: .; cdr3_aa: CASSPVAAAKSIQYF; cdr3_nt: TGTGCCAGCAGTCCGGTCGCCGCAGCCAAAAGCATTCAGTACTTC
v_call: TRBV29-1; clone_size: .; j_call: TRBJ2-7; d_call: .; cdr3_aa: CSVRGPTAPFYEQYF; cdr3_nt: TGCAGCGTGAGGGGACCGACAGCTCCTTTCTACGAGCAGTACTTC
v_call: TRBV4-3; clone_size: .; j_call: TRBJ2-4; d_call: .; cdr3_aa: CASSQDWGYGKNIQYF; cdr3_nt: TGCGCCAGCAGCCAAGATTGGGGTTACGGCAAAAACATTCAGTACTTC
v_call: TRBV24-1; clone_size: few; j_call: TRBJ2-3; d_call: .; cdr3_aa: CATAGRGSTDTQYF; cdr3_nt: TGTGCCACCGCTGGGAGAGGGAGCACAGATACGCAGTATTTT
v_call: TRBV2; clone_size: few; j_call: TRBJ2-1; d_call: .; cdr3_aa: CASSVMTVYNEQFF; cdr3_nt: TGTGCCAGCAGTGTAATGACAGTATACAATGAGCAGTTCTTC
v_call: TRBV29-1; clone_size: few; j_call: TRBJ2-3; d_call: .; cdr3_aa: CSLHDGTDSTDTQYF; cdr3_nt: TGCAGCTTACACGACGGGACGGACTCCACAGATACGCAGTATTTT
v_call: TRBV4-3; clone_size: once; j_call: TRBJ2-5; d_call: TRBD1; cdr3_aa: CASSRDWDRVETQYF; cdr3_nt: TGCGCCAGCAGCCGAGATTGGGACAGGGTCGAGACCCAGTACTTC
v_call: TRBV7-9; clone_size: few; j_call: TRBJ2-4; d_call: .; cdr3_aa: CASSLASYRQGINEQYF; cdr3_nt: TGTGCCAGCAGCTTAGCGTCTTATAGGCAGGGGATTAATGAGCAGTACTTC
v_call: TRBV30; clone_size: .; j_call: TRBJ1-6; d_call: .; cdr3_aa: CAWINAGSSYNSPLHF; cdr3_nt: TGTGCCTGGATCAACGCAGGGAGCTCCTATAATTCACCCCTCCACTTT
v_call: TRBV5-4; clone_size: .; j_call: TRBJ2-1; d_call: .; cdr3_aa: CASSLSFGGGNEQFF; cdr3_nt: TGTGCCAGCAGCTTATCTTTTGGAGGGGGCAATGAGCAGTTCTTC
v_call: TRBV4-3; clone_size: .; j_call: TRBJ1-4; d_call: .; cdr3_aa: CASSQDSGKTTNEKLFF; cdr3_nt: TGCGCCAGCAGCCAAGATAGCGGGAAGACAACTAATGAAAAACTGTTTTTT
v_call: TRBV10-1; clone_size: many; j_call: TRBJ1-1; d_call: TRBD1; cdr3_aa: CASSIPGQPNTEAFF; cdr3_nt: TGCGCCAGCAGTATACCGGGACAGCCGAACACTGAAGCTTTCTTT
v_call: TRBV6-5; clone_size: few; j_call: TRBJ2-7; d_call: .; cdr3_aa: CASRYSGEDEQYF; cdr3_nt: TGTGCCAGCAGGTATTCGGGTGAGGACGAGCAGTACTTC
v_call: TRBV12-3/TRBV12-4; clone_size: .; j_call: TRBJ2-3; d_call: .; cdr3_aa: CASTHGGPDTQYF; cdr3_nt: TGTGCCAGCACCCATGGCGGCCCAGATACGCAGTATTTT